These 21 T cell receptor beta chains were all obtained from the same sample, sequenced in a study of cytomegalovirus exposure and HLA in healthy donors. This table comes from immunoSEQ multiplex PCR, and its TCRdb copy is limited to in-frame clones, with some not included. In the table there are some 160,000 clones, more than 75% of which are singletons. Input material: PBMCs. All receptors come from a man aged 18 to 29 in good health and CMV-seronegative.

The V and J genes are TRBV10-3 and TRBJ1-5, with 9 bases lining up with TRBD1. The junction had 5 bases not matched to a gene; V was cut back by 6 bases and J by 2 bases. This CDR3 has 15 amino acids. Per the germline V gene, CDR1 is ENHRY and CDR2 is SYGVKD. The CDR3 DNA reads as TGTGCCATCAGGGAGGGACAGGGAGGCAATCAGCCCCAGCATTTT. Its translation: CAIREGQGGNQPQHF.

The chain is built from TRBV27 and TRBJ2-7; tentative D call: TRBD1 (5 bases). The CDR3 runs 12 residues. Germline-derived CDR1 and CDR2 are MNHEY and SMNVEV (reference sequence). The V end was cut by 5 bases, the J end by 9 bases, with 14 bases between. The CDR3 sequence is CASSQGFKGQYF. Written as DNA, the CDR3 is TGTGCCAGCAGTCAGGGATTTAAGGGGCAGTACTTC.

V gene TRBV7-2 combines with J gene TRBJ2-1, with 8 bases that match TRBD2. CDR3 size: 16 residues. CDR1 and CDR2 from the germline V gene are SGHTA and FQGNSA. With 6 bases clipped from V and 5 bases from J, the junction kept 12 bases outside the gene matches. The CDR3 spells CASSQGSSGVHNEQFF. DNA of the CDR3: TGTGCCAGCAGTCAAGGTAGTAGCGGGGTCCACAATGAGCAGTTCTTC.

The CDR3 here is CASSSGLAGVNTQYF. The DNA of the CDR3 is TGCGCCAGCAGCTCGGGACTAGCGGGAGTAAATACGCAGTATTTT. V and J are TRBV4-1 and TRBJ2-3, with 14 bases aligning to TRBD2. J gave up 7 bases and V 5 bases, and 5 bases lay outside the gene matches. In germline, CDR1 is MGHRA, CDR2 YSYEKL. The CDR3 length is 15 residues.

This chain uses TRBV5-6 with TRBJ2-1; 7 bases match TRBD1. The CDR3 runs 17 residues. The V segment lost 0 bases and the J segment 7 bases; nucleotides outside the gene matches: 13. From germline, CDR1 is SGHDT and CDR2 YYEEEE. CDR3 sequence (DNA): TGTGCCAGCAGCTTGGCAGGAGCGACAGGGTGGGTGAATGAGCAGTTCTTC. The encoded protein is CASSLAGATGWVNEQFF.

The chain is built from TRBV25-1 and TRBJ1-5, with a tentative D call TRBD1 (6 bases). This CDR3 spans 14 amino acids. Trimming took 6 bases from V and 3 from J, leaving 12 bases between them. The V gene's germline CDR1 is MGHDK and CDR2 SYGVNS. The DNA for the CDR3 is TGTGCCAGCAGGGAGACAGGAATCAATCAGCCCCAGCATTTT. This gives the protein CASRETGINQPQHF.

The rearrangement joins TRBV7-2 to TRBJ2-5, with D perhaps matching TRBD2 (6 bases). This CDR3 has 16 amino acids. Germline V gene lookup returns CDR1 SGHTA and CDR2 FQGNSA. Between the trimmed V and J ends, which lost 5 bases and 5 bases, there was a span of 21 bases. The CDR3 DNA is TGTGCCAGCAGCCCCCGGACCCGGAGGGGCAAGGAGACCCAGTACTTC. Amino acid sequence: CASSPRTRRGKETQYF. Full variable domain (missing parts from reference TRBV7-2 and TRBJ2-5): GAGVSQSPSNKVTEKGKDVELRCDPISGHTALYWYRQSLGQGLEFLIYFQGNSAPDKSGLPSDRFSAERTGGSVSTLTIQRTQQEDSAVYLCASSPRTRRGKETQYFGPGTRLLVL.

The chain has TRBV5-1 and TRBJ1-1, with TRBD1 as a possible D gene (6 bases). Germline values: CDR1 SGHRS, CDR2 YFSETQ. V was clipped by 4 bases and J by 0 bases, with 10 bases between them. This CDR3 has 14 residues. CDR3 protein: CASSLRTVNTEAFF. CDR3 DNA: TGCGCCAGCAGCCTACGGACAGTGAACACTGAAGCTTTCTTT.

CDR3 sequence (DNA): TGTGCCAGCACCTCTTTTACAGGGGAGGAAAAACTGTTTTTT. Amino acid sequence: CASTSFTGEEKLFF. The chain combines TRBV7-2 with TRBJ1-4; 7 bases fit TRBD1. The J segment lost 8 bases and the V segment lost 7 bases, leaving 10 bases of the junction unmatched. This CDR3 region has 14 residues. Germline lookup yields CDR1 SGHTA and CDR2 FQGNSA.

The sample holds a few counts of this clone. The chain uses TRBV18 and TRBJ1-3; D gene unclear. Trimming left V 6 bases short and J 0 bases short, with 21 bases between. The germline gives CDR1 KGHSH, CDR2 LQKENI. The CDR3 covers 18 residues. The CDR3 DNA is TGTGCCAGCTCTCGCAGTACTGGGCAGCGGAGCTCTGGAAACACCATATATTTT. This translates into CASSRSTGQRSSGNTIYF.

V gene TRBV7-9 combines with J gene TRBJ1-1, with D possibly being TRBD1 (6 bases). The germline V and J ends were trimmed by 4 bases and 2 bases, with 11 bases remaining between them. Germline CDR1 SEHNR, CDR2 FQNEAQ (reference sequence). The CDR3 is made up of 14 amino acids. CDR3 protein: CASSSQGINTEAFF. CDR3 in DNA: TGTGCCAGCAGCTCGCAGGGGATAAACACTGAAGCTTTCTTT.

The chain combines TRBV15 with TRBJ2-1; perhaps TRBD1 as D (5 bases). The V gene lost 5 bases and the J gene lost 6 bases, with 11 bases spanning the gap. Germline V gene sequence: CDR1 LNHNV, CDR2 YYDKDF (reference sequence). This CDR3 comprises 13 residues. DNA of the CDR3: TGTGCCACCAGCTCTAGTAGGGGCAATGAGCAGTTCTTC. Encoded protein: CATSSSRGNEQFF.

The chain joins TRBV11-2 to TRBJ1-1; no firm D call. CDR1 is SGHAT, CDR2 FQNNGV, per germline. Trimming shortened V by 7 bases and J by 2 bases, and 20 bases separated the two germline ends. This CDR3 spans 16 amino acids. Here the CDR3 reads CASTLRGRRLNTEAFF. The CDR3, as DNA: TGTGCCAGCACCCTAAGAGGAAGGCGGCTTAACACTGAAGCTTTCTTT. Full variable domain (remainder filled in from reference TRBV11-2 and TRBJ1-1): EAGVAQSPRYKIIEKRQSVAFWCNPISGHATLYWYQQILGQGPKLLIQFQNNGVVDDSQLPKDRFSAERLKGVDSTLKIQPAKLEDSAVYLCASTLRGRRLNTEAFFGQGTRLTVV.

The table lists this clone with a few counts. The chain combines TRBV2 with TRBJ1-3; D ambiguous. V lost 1 base to trimming and J lost 3 bases, with 10 bases between them. The germline V gene encodes CDR1 SNHLY and CDR2 FYNNEI. There are 15 residues in the CDR3. Written as DNA, the CDR3 is TGTGCCAGCAGTGAAGGAGGGCAAGGTGGAAACACCATATATTTT. Protein product: CASSEGGQGGNTIYF.

The CDR3 loop reads CASSFVGTATDTQYF. CDR3 bases: TGCGCCAGCAGCTTCGTGGGGACAGCCACAGATACGCAGTATTTT. The V call is TRBV5-1, the J call TRBJ2-3, with 7 positions matching TRBD1. The CDR3 loop spans 15 amino acids. Germline V gene data show CDR1 as SGHRS and CDR2 as YFSETQ. With 2 bases clipped from V and 2 bases from J, the junction kept 5 bases outside the gene matches. Complete variable domain (other parts from reference TRBV5-1 and TRBJ2-3): KAGVTQTPRYLIKTRGQQVTLSCSPISGHRSVSWYQQTPGQGLQFLFEYFSETQRNKGNFPGRFSGRQFSNSRSEMNVSTLELGDSALYLCASSFVGTATDTQYFGPGTRLTVL.

V gene TRBV7-9 combines with J gene TRBJ2-3, with TRBD1 identical over 10 bases. V shed 5 bases, J shed 4 bases, and the junction held 12 bases outside the gene matches. The CDR3 loop spans 17 amino acids. From germline, CDR1 is SEHNR and CDR2 FQNEAQ (reference sequence). The CDR3 DNA follows: TGTGCCAGCAGCAGATTGGGTGGGACAGGGGTGCCAGATACGCAGTATTTT. It specifies CASSRLGGTGVPDTQYF.

The chain joins TRBV7-2 to TRBJ2-1, with D possibly TRBD2 on 5 matching bases. Trimming removed 6 bases from V and 8 bases from J, with 11 bases in between. Germline CDR1 and CDR2: SGHTA and FQGNSA. CDR3 length: 12 residues. The CDR3 protein is CASSSEDYEQFF. For the CDR3, the DNA is TGTGCCAGCAGTTCCGAGGACTATGAGCAGTTCTTC.

The CDR3 loop reads CASSRRWTTLYEQYF. CDR3 coding DNA: TGTGCCAGCAGTCGCCGATGGACTACCCTCTACGAGCAGTACTTC. The genes are TRBV7-2 and TRBJ2-7, with a weak D call TRBD2 (6 bases). The germline CDR1 and CDR2 sequences are SGHTA and FQGNSA. V lost 6 bases to trimming and J lost 3 bases, with 18 bases between them. This CDR3 is 15 amino acids long.

The chain is built from TRBV5-1 and TRBJ2-6; 10 nucleotides align to TRBD1. The CDR3 is 18 amino acids. CDR1 and CDR2 (germline): SGHRS, YFSETQ. Trimming at V came to 3 bases and at J to 2 bases, leaving 8 bases not matched to a gene. The DNA for the CDR3 is TGCGCCAGCAGCTCGGACAGGGGGTTGTCTGCTGGGGCCAACGTCCTGACTTTC. This sequence encodes CASSSDRGLSAGANVLTF.

This clone was observed a single time. The V and J genes are TRBV10-2 and TRBJ1-1, with D possibly being TRBD1 (6 bases). This CDR3 region has 14 residues. CDR1 is WSHSY, CDR2 SAAADI, per germline. V lost 7 bases to trimming and J lost 1 base, with 13 bases between them. This CDR3 is CASTLTGGNTEAFF. The DNA for the CDR3 is TGCGCCAGCACCCTGACAGGTGGGAACACTGAAGCTTTCTTT.

The CDR3 protein is CASSYLQTANTGELFF. CDR3 bases: TGTGCCAGCAGTTACCTCCAGACAGCTAACACCGGGGAGCTGTTTTTT. The J gene is TRBJ2-2, the V gene TRBV6-6, with D perhaps TRBD1 (5 bases). The germline gives CDR1 MNHNY, CDR2 SVGAGI (reference sequence). This CDR3 is built from 16 residues. The ends were cut back, 2 bases at V and 2 bases at J, with 12 bases in the middle.